The 14 T cell receptor beta chains given below trace back to one sample, sequenced in a study of T cell responses to AZD1222 COVID-19 vaccine. Here immunoSEQ multiplex PCR was the method, and the copy in TCRdb shows in-frame clones only, minus some. The sample contains 120,000 or so clones, 70% to 90% of which appear only once. This specimen was peripheral blood, taken on day 0 of AZD1222 vaccination. The receptors originated from an adult in good health.

V and J are TRBV11-3 and TRBJ2-7; TRBD1 might be the D (6 bases). The CDR3 runs to 13 residues. CDR1 is SGHNT, CDR2 YENEEA, per germline. V was cut by 2 bases and J by 7 bases, with 12 bases left in between. The CDR3 region is CASSLSRGREQYF. CDR3 in DNA: TGTGCCAGCAGCTTAAGTAGGGGGAGAGAGCAGTACTTC.

The DNA for the CDR3 is TGTGCCAGCAGCCCCACTTACATCCGCAATGAGCAGTTCTTC. Its protein is CASSPTYIRNEQFF. This sequence joins TRBV3-1 (or the pseudogene TRBV3-2) and TRBJ2-1; unclear D gene. The CDR3 covers 14 residues. V gave up 4 bases and J gave up 6 bases, with 13 bases separating them. CDR1 LGHDT and CDR2 YNNKEL come from the germline V gene (reference sequence).

The chain has TRBV7-3 and TRBJ2-1; D is perhaps TRBD2 (5 bases). CDR3 length: 15 amino acids. CDR1 SGHTA and CDR2 FQGTGA come from the germline V gene. With 5 bases removed from V and 5 bases from J, the gap between germline ends came to 16 bases. CDR3 nucleotides: TGTGCCAGCAGCCCCTTCGCTAGCTTCAACAATGAGCAGTTCTTC. Translation: CASSPFASFNNEQFF.

The chain uses TRBV6-6 and TRBJ2-4, with TRBD1 as a possible D gene (6 bases). The CDR3 loop spans 14 amino acids. Trimming removed 2 bases at V and 4 bases at J, with 9 bases between. Germline CDR1 reads MNHNY; CDR2 reads SVGAGI (reference sequence). CDR3 in amino acids: CASSYPQGKNIQYF. Written as DNA, the CDR3 is TGTGCCAGCAGTTACCCCCAGGGGAAAAACATTCAGTACTTC.

The chain has TRBV4-1 and TRBJ2-5; 7 bases fit TRBD2. Germline V gene sequence: CDR1 MGHRA, CDR2 YSYEKL. With V trimmed by 1 base and J by 1 base, 9 bases remained unmatched. The CDR3 has 17 residues. The CDR3 loop reads CASSQVIGRLAQETQYF. CDR3 in DNA: TGCGCCAGCAGCCAAGTCATTGGGAGACTAGCCCAAGAGACCCAGTACTTC.

The chain is built from TRBV25-1 and TRBJ1-4; D remains ambiguous. The V and J ends lost 1 base and 7 bases respectively, with 13 bases between them. Germline CDR1 MGHDK, CDR2 SYGVNS. This CDR3 region has 15 residues. CDR3 coding DNA: TGTGCCAGCAGTGAATCTAGGTCAACCTTTGAAAAACTGTTTTTT. Translated, it gives CASSESRSTFEKLFF.

This sequence joins TRBV5-1 and TRBJ2-7; D call uncertain. Germline-derived CDR1 and CDR2 are SGHRS and YFSETQ. The CDR3 runs 12 residues. V was trimmed by 0 bases and J by 3 bases, leaving 4 bases between them. The CDR3 sequence: CASSLVGYEQYF. The CDR3 DNA follows: TGCGCCAGCAGCTTGGTGGGCTACGAGCAGTACTTC.

The CDR3 nucleotides read TGCGCCAGCAGCTTGAGCGGTGGCACTGGAAACACCATATATTTT. Translating gives CASSLSGGTGNTIYF. This chain uses TRBV5-1 with TRBJ1-3; D is undetermined. Germline CDR1 and CDR2: SGHRS and YFSETQ. V shed 1 base and J shed 2 bases, with 10 bases lying between them. The CDR3 has 15 residues.

The chain joins TRBV5-1 to TRBJ2-1, with a possible D match to TRBD2 (5 bases). The CDR3 sequence is 15 residues long. CDR1 is SGHRS and CDR2 is YFSETQ in the germline V gene. V was shortened by 3 bases and J by 3 bases, with 13 bases between the two germline ends. This CDR3 is CASSYDLEGYNEQFF. In DNA form, the CDR3 reads TGCGCCAGCAGCTATGACCTTGAGGGCTACAATGAGCAGTTCTTC.

The genes are TRBV7-3 and TRBJ1-1, with unresolved D. Germline CDR1 SGHTA, CDR2 FQGTGA. Trimming removed 6 bases from V and 1 base from J, with 12 bases in between. There are 14 residues in the CDR3. Here the CDR3 DNA reads TGTGCCAGCAGTCTGTCCTCCGGGAACACTGAAGCTTTCTTT. Its translation is CASSLSSGNTEAFF.

The chain links TRBV6-2 or TRBV6-3 to TRBJ1-1; TRBD1 is a possible D gene (5 bases). Trimming took off 5 bases at V and 0 bases at J, with 10 bases between the two ends. Per germline, CDR1 MNHEY and CDR2 SVGEGT. The CDR3 is 14 residues long. The CDR3, as DNA: TGTGCCAGCAGTGACGGGGGTATGAACACTGAAGCTTTCTTT. Its protein product is CASSDGGMNTEAFF.

This chain uses TRBV9 with TRBJ2-7; 9 bases line up with TRBD1. V shed 3 bases and J 1 base; nucleotides not matched to a gene: 8. The CDR3 runs 16 residues. Germline CDR1 is SGDLS and CDR2 is YYNGEE. CDR3 nucleotide sequence: TGTGCCAGCAGCGCGGGACAGGGCTATTCATCCTACGAGCAGTACTTC. The encoded protein is CASSAGQGYSSYEQYF.

This sequence joins TRBV18 and TRBJ2-2; no definite D call. Germline lookup yields CDR1 KGHSH and CDR2 LQKENI. This CDR3 spans 13 amino acids. With 0 bases removed from V and 6 bases from J, the gap between germline ends came to 5 bases. CDR3 bases: TGTGCCAGCTCACCACCGCTGGCCGGGGAGCTGTTTTTT. It translates to CASSPPLAGELFF.

The chain joins TRBV9 to TRBJ2-7, with 10 bases that match TRBD2. The CDR3 length is 16 residues. V shed 3 bases and J 4 bases; nucleotides not matched to a gene: 10. The V gene's germline CDR1 is SGDLS and CDR2 YYNGEE. In DNA, the CDR3 is TGTGCCAGCAGCGCAGGGGCTCTAGCGGGAGTTTACGAGCAGTACTTC. It codes for CASSAGALAGVYEQYF.